This T cell receptor beta chain was sequenced during a study of blood T cell repertoires in COVID-19 (dated by TCRdb to 2020 to 2022). In the study overall: The collaborator samples originated in the United States, Italy and Spain and spanned the acute and convalescent phases of COVID-19. The prospective study material was composed of cDNA or gDNA derived from T cells, B-cell-depleted T cells, or PBMCs. Deeply sampled blood TCRbeta repertoires from subjects exposed to, actively infected with, or recovered from COVID-19 were included in the dataset. The repertoires were made available in a free public database intended to serve as a resource for research on the immune response to SARS-CoV-2. The samples were drawn from two sources: the first 160 participants of the ongoing ImmuneRACE study, and 1,254 subjects contributed by 6 global collaborators. The sample metadata nearly always contained a de-identified subject ID, COVID-19 status, age in years and sex. Where HLA class I and class II types were available, the types were taken from metadata supplied by the sample provider, not from assay-based typing. Study-wide conclusions, independent of this receptor: Clinical and demographic metadata were provided uncurated, with the amount varying by source and participant.

Its CDR3 holds 12 amino acids, cysteine through phenylalanine. The only DNA kept is the CDR3, 36 bases in frame from the first base. Trimming removed 7 bases from V and 3 bases from J, leaving 4 bases between the germline ends. In the germline V gene (reference sequence), CDR1 corresponds to LGHDT and CDR2 to YNNKEL. As for this clone: Its recognized antigen is unknown. No base qualities exist here, and no much larger clone lies one base off it.

The immunoSEQ Assay, a bias-controlled multiplex PCR, was used to amplify TCRbeta CDR3 regions from genomic DNA. Turning to the authors' computational methods: The number of nucleated cells in each sample was estimated from the amplification of reference gene primers within the assay. Sequence reads were collapsed and filtered to measure the absolute abundance of every unique TCRbeta CDR3 rearrangement. Productive Simpson clonality was computed per sample as the square root of Simpson's diversity index over productive rearrangements. Here the immuneACCESS table is served through TCRdb, limited to in-frame sequences with V and J called. Missing clones are a known gap in these copies; in checked studies unresolved V genes cover under half, and the rest lacks a known reason. That table gives V, J and clone size, and the DNA gave D and trimming. The sample table shows 50,000 to 75,000 clones, and 79% are seen once. The ten largest clones capture approximately 3.4% of the sample.

The collaborating institutions used their own protocols to collect whole blood in K2EDTA tubes. For TCRbeta analysis, collaborator samples were shipped as frozen whole blood, as isolated PBMCs, or as DNA extracted from either sample type. The clonotype comes from a man aged 55-75 years with acute or convalescent COVID-19. The chain joins TRBV3-1 (or the pseudogene TRBV3-2) to TRBJ1-6; the D gene is not confidently resolved. Material for sequencing was peripheral blood. Here the CDR3 is given as CASTLYNSPLHF. At the DNA level, the sequence is TGTGCCAGCACACTCTATAATTCACCCCTCCACTTT.